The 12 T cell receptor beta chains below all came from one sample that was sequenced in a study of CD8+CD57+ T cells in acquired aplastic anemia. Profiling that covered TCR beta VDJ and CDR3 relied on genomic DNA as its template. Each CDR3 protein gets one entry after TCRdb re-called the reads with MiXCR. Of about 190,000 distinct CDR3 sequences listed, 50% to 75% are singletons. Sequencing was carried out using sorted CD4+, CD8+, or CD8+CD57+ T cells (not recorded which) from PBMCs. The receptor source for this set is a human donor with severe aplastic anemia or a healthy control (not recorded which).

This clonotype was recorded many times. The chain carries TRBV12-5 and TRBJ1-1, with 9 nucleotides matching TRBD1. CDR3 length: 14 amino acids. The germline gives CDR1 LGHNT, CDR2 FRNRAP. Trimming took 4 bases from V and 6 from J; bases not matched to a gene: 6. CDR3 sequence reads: CASGSNYRGPEAFF. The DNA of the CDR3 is TGTGCTAGTGGTTCTAATTACAGGGGGCCTGAAGCTTTCTTT.

CDR3 bases: TGTGCCAGCAGCGTATTGGGAGACGGTACTGGAAACACCATATATTTT. This gives the protein CASSVLGDGTGNTIYF. The V call is TRBV9, the J call TRBJ1-3; no clear D. CDR1 is SGDLS, CDR2 YYNGEE, per germline. The CDR3 length is 16 residues. V was pared by 1 base and J by 2 bases, with 13 bases between. Based on the CDR3 plus reference TRBV9 and TRBJ1-3, the full variable domain is DSGVTQTPKHLITATGQRVTLRCSPRSGDLSVYWYQQSLDQGLQFLIQYYNGEERAKGNILERFSAQQFPDLHSELNLSSLELGDSALYFCASSVLGDGTGNTIYFGEGSWLTVV.

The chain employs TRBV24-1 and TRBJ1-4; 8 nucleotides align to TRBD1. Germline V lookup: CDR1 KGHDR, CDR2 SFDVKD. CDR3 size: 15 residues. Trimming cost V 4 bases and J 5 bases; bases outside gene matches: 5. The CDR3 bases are TGTGCCACCAGTGAGGGGGACAGGTCGAATGAAAAACTGTTTTTT. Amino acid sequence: CATSEGDRSNEKLFF.

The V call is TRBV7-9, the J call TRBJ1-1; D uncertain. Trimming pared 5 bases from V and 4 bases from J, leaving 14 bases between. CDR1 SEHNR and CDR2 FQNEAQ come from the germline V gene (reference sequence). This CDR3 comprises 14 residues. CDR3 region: CASSRHGRSTEAFF. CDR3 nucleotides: TGTGCCAGCAGCCGGCATGGCCGGAGCACTGAAGCTTTCTTT.

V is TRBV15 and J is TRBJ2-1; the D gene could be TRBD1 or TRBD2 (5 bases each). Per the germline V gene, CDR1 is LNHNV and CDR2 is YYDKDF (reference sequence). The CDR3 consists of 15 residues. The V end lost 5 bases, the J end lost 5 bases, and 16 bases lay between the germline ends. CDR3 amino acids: CATSLGRDGNNEQFF. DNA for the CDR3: TGTGCCACCAGCCTAGGCCGGGACGGAAACAATGAGCAGTTCTTC.

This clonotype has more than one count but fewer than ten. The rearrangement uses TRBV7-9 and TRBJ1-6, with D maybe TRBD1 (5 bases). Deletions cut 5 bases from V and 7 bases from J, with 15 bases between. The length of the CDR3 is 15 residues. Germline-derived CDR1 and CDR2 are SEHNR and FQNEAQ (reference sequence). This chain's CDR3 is CASSKRTYENSPLHF. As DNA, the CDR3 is TGTGCCAGCAGCAAACGGACATATGAGAATTCACCCCTCCACTTT.

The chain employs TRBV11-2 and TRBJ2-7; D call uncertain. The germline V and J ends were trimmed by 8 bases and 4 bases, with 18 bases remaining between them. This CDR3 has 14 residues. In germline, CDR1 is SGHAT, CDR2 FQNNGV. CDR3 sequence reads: CASGSLGIKYEQYF. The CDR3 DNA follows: TGTGCCAGCGGGTCTCTTGGGATCAAATACGAGCAGTACTTC.

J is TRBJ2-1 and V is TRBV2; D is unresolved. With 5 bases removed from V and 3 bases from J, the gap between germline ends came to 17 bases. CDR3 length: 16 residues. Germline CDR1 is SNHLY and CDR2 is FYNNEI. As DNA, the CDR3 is TGTGCCAGCAGTAGTAACGGACCCTCCCTCTACAATGAGCAGTTCTTC. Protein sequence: CASSSNGPSLYNEQFF.

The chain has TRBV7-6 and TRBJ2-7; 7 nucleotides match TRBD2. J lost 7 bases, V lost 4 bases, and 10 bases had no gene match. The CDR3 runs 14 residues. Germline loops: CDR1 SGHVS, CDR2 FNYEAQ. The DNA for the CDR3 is TGTGCCAGCAGCTGGGGGGGAGGAATCGGAGAGCAGTACTTC. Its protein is CASSWGGGIGEQYF.

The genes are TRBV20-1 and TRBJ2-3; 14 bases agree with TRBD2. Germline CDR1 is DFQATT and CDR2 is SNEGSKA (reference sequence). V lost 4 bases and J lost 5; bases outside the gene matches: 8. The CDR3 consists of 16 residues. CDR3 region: CSAMRLAGGQRDTQYF. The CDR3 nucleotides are TGCAGTGCTATGAGACTAGCGGGGGGGCAGAGAGATACGCAGTATTTT.

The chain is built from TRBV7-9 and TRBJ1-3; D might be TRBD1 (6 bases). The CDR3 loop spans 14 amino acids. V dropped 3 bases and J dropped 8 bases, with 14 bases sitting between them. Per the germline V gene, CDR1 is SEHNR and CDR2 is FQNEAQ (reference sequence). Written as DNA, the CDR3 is TGTGCCAGCAGCTTGGTGGGACAAGGCTACACCATATATTTT. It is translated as CASSLVGQGYTIYF.

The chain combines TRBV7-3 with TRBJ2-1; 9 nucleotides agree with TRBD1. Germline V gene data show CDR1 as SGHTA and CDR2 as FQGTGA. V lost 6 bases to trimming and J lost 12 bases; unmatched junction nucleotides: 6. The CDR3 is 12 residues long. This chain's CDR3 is CASRSGTGSQFF. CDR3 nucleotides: TGTGCCAGCAGATCCGGGACAGGGTCGCAGTTCTTC.